The clone carrying this T cell receptor (beta chain) was detected once. PCR employed 60 Vbeta and 13 Jbeta primers. Profiled with immunoSEQ multiplex PCR; TCRdb holds only in-frame clones, not every one. The sample shows about 270,000 clones, around 65% of them seen only once. The sample comes from a study of cytomegalovirus exposure and HLA in healthy donors. Per germline, CDR1 LNHNV and CDR2 YYDKDF (reference sequence). Trimming stripped 0 bases from V and 11 bases from J, with 25 bases between. This CDR3 contains 17 residues. The V call is TRBV15, the J call TRBJ2-5; D is perhaps TRBD2 (6 bases). The receptor comes from a female donor in good health and CMV-seronegative. The sequenced sample was PBMCs. The CDR3 region is CATSRDRAGRSYNEQYF. The CDR3 nucleotides are TGTGCCACCAGCAGAGATCGTGCGGGGCGCTCCTACAATGAGCAGTACTTC.